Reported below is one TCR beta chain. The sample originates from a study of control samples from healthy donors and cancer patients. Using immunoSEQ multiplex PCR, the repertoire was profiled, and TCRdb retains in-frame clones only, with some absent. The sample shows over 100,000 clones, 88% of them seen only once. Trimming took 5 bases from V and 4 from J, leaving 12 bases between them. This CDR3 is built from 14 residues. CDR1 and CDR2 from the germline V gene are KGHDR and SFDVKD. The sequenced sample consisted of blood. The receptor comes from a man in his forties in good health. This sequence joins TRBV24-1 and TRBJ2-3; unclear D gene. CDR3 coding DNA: TGTGCCACCAGTGGTAAAAACCCCCCAGATACGCAGTATTTT. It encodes CATSGKNPPDTQYF.